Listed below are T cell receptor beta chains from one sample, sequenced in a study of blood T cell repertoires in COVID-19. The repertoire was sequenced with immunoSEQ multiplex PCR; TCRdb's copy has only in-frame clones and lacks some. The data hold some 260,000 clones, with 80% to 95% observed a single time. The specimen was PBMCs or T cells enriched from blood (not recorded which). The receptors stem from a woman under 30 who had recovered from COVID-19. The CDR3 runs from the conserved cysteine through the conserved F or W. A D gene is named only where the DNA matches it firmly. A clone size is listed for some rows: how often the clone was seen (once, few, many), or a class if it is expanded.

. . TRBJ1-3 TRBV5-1 TGCGCCAGCAGCCTAGCAGGGGAGGGCACCATATATTTT CASSLAGEGTIYF
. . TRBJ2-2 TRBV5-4 TGTGCCAGCAGCTTGCTCCTAACCGGGGAGCTGTTTTTT CASSLLLTGELFF
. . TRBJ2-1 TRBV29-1 TGCAGCGTTGAAAGGGACTCCTCCTACAATGAGCAGTTCTTC CSVERDSSYNEQFF
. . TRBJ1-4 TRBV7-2 TGTGCCAGCAGCTTAGAAGTTTCGTCCTCGAGGCTGTTTTTT CASSLEVSSSRLFF
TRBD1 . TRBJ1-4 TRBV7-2 TGTGCCAGCAGCCAGGACAGGGGTAGCGAAAAACTGTTTTTT CASSQDRGSEKLFF
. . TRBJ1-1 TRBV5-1 TGCGCCAGCAGCTCCGATACAGGGAACACTGAAGCTTTCTTT CASSSDTGNTEAFF
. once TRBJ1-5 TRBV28 TGTGCCAGCAGAGGAGCCCTGGGTAGCAATCAGCCCCAGCATTTT CASRGALGSNQPQHF
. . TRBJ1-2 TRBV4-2 TGTGCCAGCAGAGACTTCTATGGCTACACCTTC CASRDFYGYTF
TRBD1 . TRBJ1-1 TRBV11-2 TGTGCCAGCAGAGTAGGGGGCAACAGAGAAGCTTTCTTT CASRVGGNREAFF
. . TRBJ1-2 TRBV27 TGTGCCAGCACGCGGAAACGGGACTCCAACTCCTATGGCTACACCTTC CASTRKRDSNSYGYTF
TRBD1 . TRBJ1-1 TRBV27 TGTGCCAGCAGTTCCGGACAGGCCTACGATGAAGCTTTCTTT CASSSGQAYDEAFF
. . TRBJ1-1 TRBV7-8 TGTGCCAGCAGCCCAATAAGGGGGAGATACACTGAAGCTTTCTTT CASSPIRGRYTEAFF
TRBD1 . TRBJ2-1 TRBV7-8 TGTGCCAGCAGCTACCGACAGGGTTCCTACAATGAGCAGTTCTTC CASSYRQGSYNEQFF
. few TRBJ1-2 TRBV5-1 TGCGCCAGCAGCTTCGAGTATAACTATGGCTACACCTTC CASSFEYNYGYTF
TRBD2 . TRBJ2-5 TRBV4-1 TGCGCCAGCAGCCAAGGAACTAGCGGGAGGGGGGAAGAGACCCAGTACTTC CASSQGTSGRGEETQYF
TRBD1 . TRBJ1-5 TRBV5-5 TGTGCCAGCAGCCGACAGGGGGCCGATCAGCCCCAGCATTTT CASSRQGADQPQHF
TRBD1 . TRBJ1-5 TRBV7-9 TGTGCCAGCAGCTCAGGACAGGGGGCTTTGAGTCAGCCCCAGCATTTT CASSSGQGALSQPQHF
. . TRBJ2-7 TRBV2 TGTGCCAGTACAGGGTTTTTAGGGAGCGAGCAGTACTTC CASTGFLGSEQYF
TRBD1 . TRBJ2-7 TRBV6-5 TGTGCCAGCAGAGCAACGGACAGGTTCCGCTACGAGCAGTACTTC CASRATDRFRYEQYF
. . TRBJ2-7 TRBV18 TGTGCCAGCTCACCGGCAGGGCCCTTTTACGAGCAGTACTTC CASSPAGPFYEQYF
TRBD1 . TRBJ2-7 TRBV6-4 TGTGCCAGCAGTGAGAATGGGGGACAGGGGGCATCCGAGCAGTACTTC CASSENGGQGASEQYF
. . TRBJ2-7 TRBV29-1 TGCAGCGTTGAAGATCGGAGCTCCTACGAGCAGTACTTC CSVEDRSSYEQYF
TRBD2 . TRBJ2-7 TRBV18 TGTGCCAGCTCACCCACCGTACTAGCGGGGAACTCCTACGAGCAGTACTTC CASSPTVLAGNSYEQYF
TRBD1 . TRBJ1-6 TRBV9 TGTGCCAGCAGCTCATCCGGGACAGGGAATTCACCCCTCCACTTT CASSSSGTGNSPLHF
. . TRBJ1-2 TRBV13 TGTGCCAGCAGCTTAGGGGGCCTGATCCACAACTATGGCTACACCTTC CASSLGGLIHNYGYTF
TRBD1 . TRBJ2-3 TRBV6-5 TGTGCCAGCAGTCGGCCGGACAGGGGGCAACATACGCAGTATTTT CASSRPDRGQHTQYF
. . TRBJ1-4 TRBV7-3 TGTGCCAGCAGCGCAACTGGACAGATAAATGAAAAACTGTTTTTT CASSATGQINEKLFF
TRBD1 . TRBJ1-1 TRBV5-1 TGCGCCAACAGCTTGGGACAGGGCAACACTGAAGCTTTCTTT CANSLGQGNTEAFF
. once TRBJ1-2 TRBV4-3 TGCGCCAGCAGCCAAGATCGGGGGAACTATGGCTACACCTTC CASSQDRGNYGYTF
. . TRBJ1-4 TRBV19 TGTGCCAGTCACACAGTGGAGGATGAAAAACTGTTTTTT CASHTVEDEKLFF
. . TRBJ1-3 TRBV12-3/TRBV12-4 TGTGCCAGCAGCATGGCCGGGGGAGACACCATATATTTT CASSMAGGDTIYF
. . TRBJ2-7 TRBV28 TGTGCCAGCCGACAGAGCTCCTACGAGCAGTACTTC CASRQSSYEQYF
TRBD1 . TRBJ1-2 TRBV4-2 TGTGCCAGCAGCCAAGTTTGGGGACAGGGGGCGTATGGCTACACCTTC CASSQVWGQGAYGYTF
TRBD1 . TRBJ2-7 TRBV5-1 TGCGCCAGCAGCTTGGAGGGGACAGGGCATTACGAGCAGTACTTC CASSLEGTGHYEQYF
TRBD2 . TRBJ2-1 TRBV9 TGTGCCAGCAGCCCGCTGACTAGCGGGAATATTAACAATGAGCAGTTCTTC CASSPLTSGNINNEQFF
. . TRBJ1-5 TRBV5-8 TGTGCCAGCAGCTTGCGTGACATTCGCTATCAGCCCCAGCATTTT CASSLRDIRYQPQHF
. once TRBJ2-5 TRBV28 TGTGCCAGCTCGACCTCCCACAGGGTACGGGGAGAAGAGACCCAGTACTTC CASSTSHRVRGEETQYF
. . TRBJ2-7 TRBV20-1 TGCAGTGCCCTCGAGTCGTACGAGCAGTACTTC CSALESYEQYF
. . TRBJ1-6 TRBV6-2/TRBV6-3 TGTGCCAGCAGTTACTCAAGTAGGGGGAACAATTCACCCCTCCACTTT CASSYSSRGNNSPLHF
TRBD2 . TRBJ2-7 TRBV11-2 TGTGCCAGCACCCCCCCGGGGCTAGCGGGAGTACACGAGCAGTACTTC CASTPPGLAGVHEQYF
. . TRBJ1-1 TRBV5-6 TGTGCCAGCAGCTTTAAGGACAGGAACACTGAAGCTTTCTTT CASSFKDRNTEAFF
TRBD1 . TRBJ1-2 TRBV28 TGTGCCAGCAGTGTCGGGACAGGGCCTAACTATGGCTACACCTTC CASSVGTGPNYGYTF